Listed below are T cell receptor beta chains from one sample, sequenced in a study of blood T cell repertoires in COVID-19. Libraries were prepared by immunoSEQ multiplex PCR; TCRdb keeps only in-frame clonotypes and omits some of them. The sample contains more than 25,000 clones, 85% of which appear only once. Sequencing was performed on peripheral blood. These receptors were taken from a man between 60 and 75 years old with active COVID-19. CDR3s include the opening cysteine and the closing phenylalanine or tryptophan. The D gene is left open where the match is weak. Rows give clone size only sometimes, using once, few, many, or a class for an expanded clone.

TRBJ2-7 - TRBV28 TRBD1 TGTGCCAGCAGTCCCAGGGGGCTCTCCTACGAGCAGTACTTC CASSPRGLSYEQYF
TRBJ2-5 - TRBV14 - TGTGCCAGCAGCCAAGATATAATCGGGGGAGAGACCCAGTACTTC CASSQDIIGGETQYF
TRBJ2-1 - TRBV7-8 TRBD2 TGTGCCAGCAGCTTCGGCGGGACTAGCGGGAGACGCGAGGAGCAGTTCTTC CASSFGGTSGRREEQFF
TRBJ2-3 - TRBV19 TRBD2 TGTGCCAGTAGTGACAGCGGGAGGACCACAGATACGCAGTATTTT CASSDSGRTTDTQYF
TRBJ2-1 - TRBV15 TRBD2 TGTGCCACCAGCAGAGGGCGGGAGCGACACTACAATGAGCAGTTCTTC CATSRGRERHYNEQFF
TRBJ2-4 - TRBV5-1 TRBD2 TGCGCCAGCACTTGGAGGTCGCAAAGCGGTCGCGGGAGGACCAAAAACATTCAGTACTTC CASTWRSQSGRGRTKNIQYF
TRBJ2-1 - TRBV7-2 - TGTGCCAGCAGCTCGCGATTGGGAGCTACCTCCTACAATGAGCAGTTCTTC CASSSRLGATSYNEQFF
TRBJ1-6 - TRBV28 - TGTGCCAGCAGTCAACCCTCGAGTAGGGGCTCACCCCTCCACTTT CASSQPSSRGSPLHF
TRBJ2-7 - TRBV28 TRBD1 TGTGCCAGCAGTGCCTTACGGGGGACAGGGAAAATTTACGAGCAGTACTTC CASSALRGTGKIYEQYF
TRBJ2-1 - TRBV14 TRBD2 TGTGCCAGCAGCCTAGCGGGAGTAGTAGGGGAGCAGTTCTTC CASSLAGVVGEQFF
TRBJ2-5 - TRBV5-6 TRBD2 TGTGCCAGCAGCTTCGGACTAGAAGAAGAGACCCAGTACTTC CASSFGLEEETQYF
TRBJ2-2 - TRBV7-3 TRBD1 TGTGCCAGCAGCCAGGACAGGGGCACCGGGGAGCTGTTTTTT CASSQDRGTGELFF
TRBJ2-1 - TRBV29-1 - TGCAGCGTGACCTCTCCCCAGCGGGCAGCACTCAATGAGCAGTTCTTC CSVTSPQRAALNEQFF
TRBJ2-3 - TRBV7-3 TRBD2 TGTGCCAGCAGTTTCCTAGCGGTTAGCACAGATACGCAGTATTTT CASSFLAVSTDTQYF
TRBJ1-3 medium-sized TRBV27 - TGTGCCAGCAGTTTACAGGGTAGCGGCACCATATATTTT CASSLQGSGTIYF
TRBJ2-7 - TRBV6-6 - TGTGCCAGCTTCGACAGCTACGAGCAGTACTTC CASFDSYEQYF
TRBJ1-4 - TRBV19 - TGTGCCAGTAGTAGACCCCGACAGGCAACTAATGAAAAACTGTTTTTT CASSRPRQATNEKLFF
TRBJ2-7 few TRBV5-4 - TGTGCCAGCAGCTTGCCCCTCTCCTACGAGCAGTACTTC CASSLPLSYEQYF
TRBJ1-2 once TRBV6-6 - TGTGCCAGCAGTTACTCGGAGGGGCACTATGGCTACACCTTC CASSYSEGHYGYTF
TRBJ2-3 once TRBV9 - TGTGCCAGCAGCGATTCCCGTAGTTACACAGATACGCAGTATTTT CASSDSRSYTDTQYF
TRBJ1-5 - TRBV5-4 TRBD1 TGTGCCAGCAGCTTGGGGACAGGGTCCAATCAGCCCCAGCATTTT CASSLGTGSNQPQHF
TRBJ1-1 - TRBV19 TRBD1 TGTGCCAGTATAATGACAGGGGGCGCAAACAGTGAAGCTTTCTTT CASIMTGGANSEAFF
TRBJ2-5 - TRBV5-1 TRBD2 TGCGCCAGCAGCTTGAGGAGACTAGCGGGAGGAGAGACCCAGTACTTC CASSLRRLAGGETQYF
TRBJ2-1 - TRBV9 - TGTGCCAGCAGCGATCAAGAACTAGTTAAGGATGAGCAGTTCTTC CASSDQELVKDEQFF
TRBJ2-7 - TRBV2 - TGTGCCAGCACCCCGTCATTGGGGAGGAGCAAAACCTACGAGCAGTACTTC CASTPSLGRSKTYEQYF
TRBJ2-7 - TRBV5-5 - TGTGCCAGCAGCTTTGTAGACGAGCAGTACTTC CASSFVDEQYF
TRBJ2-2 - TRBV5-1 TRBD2 TGCGCCAGCAGCCTACCGGGAGGGGGGAACACCGGGGAGCTGTTTTTT CASSLPGGGNTGELFF
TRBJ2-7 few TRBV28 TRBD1 TGTGCCACCACAACCGCTGGGACAGCAAGATCCTACTACGAGCAGTACTTC CATTTAGTARSYYEQYF